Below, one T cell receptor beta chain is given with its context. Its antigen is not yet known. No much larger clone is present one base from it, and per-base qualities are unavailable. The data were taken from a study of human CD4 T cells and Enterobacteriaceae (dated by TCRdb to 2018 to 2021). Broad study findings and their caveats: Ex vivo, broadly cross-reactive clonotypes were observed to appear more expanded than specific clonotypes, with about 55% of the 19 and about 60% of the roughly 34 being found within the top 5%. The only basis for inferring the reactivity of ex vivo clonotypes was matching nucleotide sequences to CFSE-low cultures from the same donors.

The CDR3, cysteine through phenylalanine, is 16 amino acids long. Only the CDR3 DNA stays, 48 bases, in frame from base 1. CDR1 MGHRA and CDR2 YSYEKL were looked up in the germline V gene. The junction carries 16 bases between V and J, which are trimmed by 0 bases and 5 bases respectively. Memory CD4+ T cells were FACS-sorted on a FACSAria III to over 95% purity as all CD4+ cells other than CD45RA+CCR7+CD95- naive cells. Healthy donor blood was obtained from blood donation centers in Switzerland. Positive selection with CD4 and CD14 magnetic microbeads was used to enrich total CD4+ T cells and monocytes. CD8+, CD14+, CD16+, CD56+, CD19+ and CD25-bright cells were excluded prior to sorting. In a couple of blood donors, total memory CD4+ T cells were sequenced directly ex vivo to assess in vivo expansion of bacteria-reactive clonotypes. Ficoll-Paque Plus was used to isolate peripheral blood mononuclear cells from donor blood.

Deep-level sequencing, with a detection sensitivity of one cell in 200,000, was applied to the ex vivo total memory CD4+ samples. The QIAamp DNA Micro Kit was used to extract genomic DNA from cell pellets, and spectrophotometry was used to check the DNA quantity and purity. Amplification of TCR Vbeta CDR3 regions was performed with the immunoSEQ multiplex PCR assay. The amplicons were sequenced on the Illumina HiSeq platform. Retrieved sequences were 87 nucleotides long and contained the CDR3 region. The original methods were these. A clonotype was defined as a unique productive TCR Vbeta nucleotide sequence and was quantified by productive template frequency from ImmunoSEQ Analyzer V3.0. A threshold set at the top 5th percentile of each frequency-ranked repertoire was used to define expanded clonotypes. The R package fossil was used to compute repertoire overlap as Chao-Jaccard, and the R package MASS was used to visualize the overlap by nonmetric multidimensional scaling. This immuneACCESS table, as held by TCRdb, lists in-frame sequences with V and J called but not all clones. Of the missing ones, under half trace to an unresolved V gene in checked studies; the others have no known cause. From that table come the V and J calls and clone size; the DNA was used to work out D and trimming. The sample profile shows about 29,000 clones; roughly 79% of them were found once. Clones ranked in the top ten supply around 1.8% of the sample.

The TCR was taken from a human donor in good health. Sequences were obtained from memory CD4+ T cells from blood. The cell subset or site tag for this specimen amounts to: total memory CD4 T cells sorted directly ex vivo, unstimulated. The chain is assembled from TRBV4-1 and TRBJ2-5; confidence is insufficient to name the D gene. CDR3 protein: CASSQEWWITPETQYF. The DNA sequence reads TGCGCCAGCAGCCAAGAATGGTGGATCACCCCGGAGACCCAGTACTTC.